Reported below is one T cell receptor beta chain. The data stem from a study of T-cell reconstitution after alpha-beta-depleted transplantation in children. Unique molecular identifiers were incorporated when the TCRbeta library was constructed. TCRdb processed the PCR reads anew with MiXCR; each CDR3 protein has one entry. This sample has under 350,000 distinct CDR3 sequences; nearly 10% occur once, and the top ten carry about 9.4%. The V end was cut by 1 base, the J end by 0 bases, with 9 bases between. The germline CDR1 and CDR2 sequences are DFQATT and SNEGSKA (reference sequence). The CDR3 is made up of 14 amino acids.

The source of this sequence is a human donor who donated a stem cell graft to a child with SCID. The chain employs TRBV20-1 and TRBJ1-1, with a possible D match to TRBD1 (5 bases). The sample here was PBMCs from the stem cell graft donor, taken from the stem cell graft. Written as DNA, the CDR3 is TGCAGTGCTAGAGGCGACAGTATGAACACTGAAGCTTTCTTT. It codes for CSARGDSMNTEAFF.